The rows below give T cell receptor beta chains drawn from one sample of a study of blood T cell repertoires in COVID-19. The protocol was immunoSEQ multiplex PCR, while the TCRdb copy is restricted to in-frame clones and leaves out a portion. Among 200,000 to 250,000 clones, approximately 84% were seen once, and the ten largest hold approximately 1.7%. Sequenced: PBMCs or T cells enriched from blood (not recorded which). Receptors originate from a middle-aged man who had recovered from COVID-19. The CDR3 runs from the conserved cysteine through the conserved F or W. Fields, in order: D gene, V gene, clone size, CDR3 length, J gene, CDR3 DNA, CDR3 protein. A D gene is named only where the DNA matches it firmly. Size tells how often a clone was seen (once, few, many) or the class of an expanded clone, and some rows leave it out.

TRBD1	TRBV5-5	-	14	TRBJ2-7	TGTGCCAGCAGGATGCCGGGACAGGGATACGAGCAGTACTTC	CASRMPGQGYEQYF
TRBD1	TRBV5-6	-	15	TRBJ1-5	TGTGCCAGCAGCTCGGACAGGGGGCAGAGTCAGCCCCAGCATTTT	CASSSDRGQSQPQHF
-	TRBV7-8	-	13	TRBJ1-2	TGTGCCAGCAGCCCAGGGGTTAACTATGGCTACACCTTC	CASSPGVNYGYTF
TRBD1	TRBV7-9	few	14	TRBJ1-2	TGTGCCAGCTTTGGAGTCCCGGGACAGGGCGGCTACACCTTC	CASFGVPGQGGYTF
-	TRBV10-3	-	15	TRBJ1-4	TGTGCCATCAGTGCCCAATCAGGGACTAATGAAAAACTGTTTTTT	CAISAQSGTNEKLFF
TRBD2	TRBV28	-	17	TRBJ2-4	TGTGCCAGCAGCTTCACGGGCGGGGGGCCAGTAGGAAACATTCAGTACTTC	CASSFTGGGPVGNIQYF
-	TRBV11-3	-	16	TRBJ2-3	TGTGCCAGCAGCCCCTCTGTCGGGGGACGCACAGATACGCAGTATTTT	CASSPSVGGRTDTQYF
-	TRBV7-9	-	14	TRBJ1-2	TGTGCCAGCAGCTACCCCCTCGAGGGCGGGGGCTACACCTTC	CASSYPLEGGGYTF
TRBD1	TRBV27	-	15	TRBJ1-5	TGTGCCAGCAGTTTGACAGGGATAAGCAATCAGCCCCAGCATTTT	CASSLTGISNQPQHF
TRBD1	TRBV6-4	-	14	TRBJ1-6	TGTGCCAGCAGGCCAGGGGGCGCGGGATCACCCCTCCACTTT	CASRPGGAGSPLHF
TRBD1	TRBV27	-	13	TRBJ2-1	TGTGCCACCCGTTCAGGGGGAGCCGATGAGCAGTTCTTC	CATRSGGADEQFF
TRBD1	TRBV5-4	-	15	TRBJ1-2	TGTGCCAGCAGCGGGACAGGGGATCGAGGCTATGGCTACACCTTC	CASSGTGDRGYGYTF
TRBD1	TRBV10-3	-	15	TRBJ1-3	TGTGCCATCAGTGAGCCCACAGGGGCTGCCAACACCATATATTTT	CAISEPTGAANTIYF
-	TRBV18	-	15	TRBJ2-2	TGTGCCAGCTCACCAAAACGGGGACTCACCGGGGAGCTGTTTTTT	CASSPKRGLTGELFF
-	TRBV1	-	16	TRBJ2-7	TGCACCAGCAGCCAACTCCGAAAACCGGGAGGCTACGAGCAGTACTTC	CTSSQLRKPGGYEQYF
TRBD1	TRBV7-9	-	16	TRBJ1-6	TGTGCCAGCAGCTTAGACAGGGGGGTAGGTTCTTCACCCCTCCACTTT	CASSLDRGVGSSPLHF
TRBD2	TRBV6-2/TRBV6-3	-	17	TRBJ2-2	TGTGCCAGCAGTCGGGGGGGACTGCTTGAAAACACCGGGGAGCTGTTTTTT	CASSRGGLLENTGELFF
TRBD2	TRBV5-1	-	15	TRBJ2-1	TGCGCCAGCAGCTTTCTAGCGGGAGCGGTCTATGAGCAGTTCTTC	CASSFLAGAVYEQFF
TRBD2	TRBV19	-	12	TRBJ2-1	TGTGCCAGTAGTGGTACTAGCGAAACACAGTTCTTC	CASSGTSETQFF
TRBD2	TRBV30	-	16	TRBJ2-3	TGTGCCTGGAGTTACAATCGACTAGCGGGAGCAGATACGCAGTATTTT	CAWSYNRLAGADTQYF
-	TRBV12-3/TRBV12-4	-	13	TRBJ2-7	TGTGCCAGCAGTTTAGTAGGGGCCAACGAGCAGTACTTC	CASSLVGANEQYF
-	TRBV14	-	12	TRBJ1-2	TGTGCCAGCAGCCAATCTAGGTATGGCTACACCTTC	CASSQSRYGYTF
TRBD2	TRBV9	few	15	TRBJ2-7	TGTGCCAGCAGCCCACGGACTAGCCTCGCCTACGAGCAGTACTTC	CASSPRTSLAYEQYF
-	TRBV24-1	-	12	TRBJ2-1	TGTGCCACCTCCTTTAGCGAGGATGAGCAGTTCTTC	CATSFSEDEQFF
TRBD1	TRBV5-1	-	13	TRBJ2-7	TGCGCCAGCAGCTTGGATCAACAGGGGGAGCAGTACTTC	CASSLDQQGEQYF
-	TRBV4-2	-	13	TRBJ1-1	TGTGCCAGCAGCCAAGTAGTTGGGCTGGAAGCTTTCTTT	CASSQVVGLEAFF
-	TRBV9	-	14	TRBJ1-2	TGTGCCAGCAGCGTAGAAGGACAGTCTCATGGCTACACCTTC	CASSVEGQSHGYTF
TRBD1	TRBV24-1	-	15	TRBJ2-3	TGTGCCACCAGCGGGACAGGGGGTTTTACAGATACGCAGTATTTT	CATSGTGGFTDTQYF
TRBD1	TRBV11-2	few	14	TRBJ2-7	TGTGCCAGCAGCTCATGGGACAGGGGCTACGAGCAGTACTTC	CASSSWDRGYEQYF
-	TRBV21-1	-	12	TRBJ2-3	TGTGCCAGCGCCACTAGCACAGATACGCAGTATTTT	CASATSTDTQYF
TRBD2	TRBV19	-	13	TRBJ2-1	TGTGCCAGTAGAGGGCGGGGGAATCATGAGCAGTTCTTC	CASRGRGNHEQFF
TRBD1	TRBV7-2	-	16	TRBJ1-6	TGTGCCAGCAGCTCACAAGGGACAGGGCACGGCTCACCCCTCCACTTT	CASSSQGTGHGSPLHF
TRBD2	TRBV29-1	-	12	TRBJ2-7	TGCAGCGTTGAGGGAGGGGCCTACGAGCAGTACTTC	CSVEGGAYEQYF
TRBD1	TRBV19	-	14	TRBJ1-1	TGTGCCAGTACCGGGACAGGGGGGCGGACTGAAGCTTTCTTT	CASTGTGGRTEAFF
-	TRBV25-1	-	13	TRBJ1-1	TGTGCCAGCAGTGAACGACGGGAAACTGAAGCTTTCTTT	CASSERRETEAFF
-	TRBV19	-	14	TRBJ1-3	TGTGCCAGTAGTCCCACCCAGACTGGAAACACCATATATTTT	CASSPTQTGNTIYF
TRBD2	TRBV5-1	-	17	TRBJ2-7	TGCGCCAGCAGCTTCTCCGGACTAGCGGGAATCGGTTACGAGCAGTACTTC	CASSFSGLAGIGYEQYF
TRBD2	TRBV27	-	15	TRBJ2-5	TGTGCCAGCGGTGGACTAGCGGGTGTTTTGGAGACCCAGTACTTC	CASGGLAGVLETQYF
TRBD2	TRBV3-1/TRBV3-2	-	17	TRBJ2-3	TGTGCCAGCAGCCAAAGCGAACTAGCGGTCGAGTCAGATACGCAGTATTTT	CASSQSELAVESDTQYF
-	TRBV19	-	14	TRBJ2-1	TGTGCCAGTAGTATAGGCCCAAGCTCCAATGAGCAGTTCTTC	CASSIGPSSNEQFF
TRBD1	TRBV28	-	13	TRBJ1-5	TGTGCCATCCTAGAACAGGGGGCTCTGTCCCAGCATTTT	CAILEQGALSQHF
TRBD1	TRBV30	-	14	TRBJ1-1	TGTGCCTGGAGCCGGGACCACAGGGGCACTGAAGCTTTCTTT	CAWSRDHRGTEAFF
-	TRBV30	once	13	TRBJ1-2	TGTGCCTGGAGTCCCACTGAGAACTATGGCTACACCTTC	CAWSPTENYGYTF
-	TRBV9	-	14	TRBJ1-1	TGTGCCAGCAGCGCAACTGGCGGGGGGACTGAAGCTTTCTTT	CASSATGGGTEAFF
-	TRBV30	-	14	TRBJ1-5	TGTGCCTGGAGTGTGGGGGGGGGCAATCAGCCCCAGCATTTT	CAWSVGGGNQPQHF
TRBD1	TRBV11-2	-	14	TRBJ2-5	TGTGCCAGCAGCTTCGACAGGGGCCAAGAGACCCAGTACTTC	CASSFDRGQETQYF
-	TRBV6-5	-	14	TRBJ2-1	TGTGCCAGCAGGAAGGACTATAGGGGCAATGAGCAGTTCTTC	CASRKDYRGNEQFF
-	TRBV7-8	-	17	TRBJ2-7	TGTGCCAGCAGCTTAGGGGGACTTGGTGTTCCTTCCTACGAGCAGTACTTC	CASSLGGLGVPSYEQYF